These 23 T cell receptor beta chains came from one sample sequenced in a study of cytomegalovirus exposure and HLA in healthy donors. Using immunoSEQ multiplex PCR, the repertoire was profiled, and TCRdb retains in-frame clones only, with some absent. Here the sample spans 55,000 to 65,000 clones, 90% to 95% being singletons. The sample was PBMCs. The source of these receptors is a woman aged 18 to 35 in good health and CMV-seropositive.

The CDR3 spells CASSLSPTGSGNTIYF. The CDR3 nucleotides read TGCGCCAGCAGCTTGTCCCCAACTGGCTCTGGAAACACCATATATTTT. The gene calls are TRBV5-1 and TRBJ1-3; D unclear. Germline V CDR1 and CDR2: SGHRS, YFSETQ. V was clipped by 1 base and J by 0 bases, with 11 bases between them. This CDR3 contains 16 residues.

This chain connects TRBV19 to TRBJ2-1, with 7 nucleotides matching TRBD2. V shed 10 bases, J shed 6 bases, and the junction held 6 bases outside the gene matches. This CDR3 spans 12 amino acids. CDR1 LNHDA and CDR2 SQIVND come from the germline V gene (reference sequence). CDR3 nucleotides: TGTGCCACCCGACTAGCAGGCAATGAGCAGTTCTTC. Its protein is CATRLAGNEQFF.

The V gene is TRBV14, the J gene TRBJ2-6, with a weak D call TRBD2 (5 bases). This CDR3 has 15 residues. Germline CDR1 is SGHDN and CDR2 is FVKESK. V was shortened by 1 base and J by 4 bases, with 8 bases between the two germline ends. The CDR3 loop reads CASSQGGFGANVLTF. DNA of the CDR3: TGTGCCAGCAGCCAAGGAGGGTTCGGGGCCAACGTCCTGACTTTC.

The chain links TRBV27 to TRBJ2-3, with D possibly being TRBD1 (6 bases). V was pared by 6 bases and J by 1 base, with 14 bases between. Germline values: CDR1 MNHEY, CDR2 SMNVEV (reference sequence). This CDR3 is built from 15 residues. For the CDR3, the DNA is TGTGCCAGCAGGTGGACAGCCCAGCGCACAGATACGCAGTATTTT. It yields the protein CASRWTAQRTDTQYF.

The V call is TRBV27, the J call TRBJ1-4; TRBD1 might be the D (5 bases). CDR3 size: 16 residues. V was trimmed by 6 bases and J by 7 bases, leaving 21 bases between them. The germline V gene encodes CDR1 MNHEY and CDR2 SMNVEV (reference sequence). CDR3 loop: CASSSREVYTSEKLFF. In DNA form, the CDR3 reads TGTGCCAGCAGCTCCAGGGAAGTGTATACAAGTGAAAAACTGTTTTTT.

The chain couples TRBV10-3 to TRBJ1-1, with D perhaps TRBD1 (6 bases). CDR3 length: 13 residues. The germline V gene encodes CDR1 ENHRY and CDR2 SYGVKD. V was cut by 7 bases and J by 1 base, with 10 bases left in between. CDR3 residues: CAITIGGNTEAFF. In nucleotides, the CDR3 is TGTGCCATCACCATAGGGGGGAACACTGAAGCTTTCTTT.

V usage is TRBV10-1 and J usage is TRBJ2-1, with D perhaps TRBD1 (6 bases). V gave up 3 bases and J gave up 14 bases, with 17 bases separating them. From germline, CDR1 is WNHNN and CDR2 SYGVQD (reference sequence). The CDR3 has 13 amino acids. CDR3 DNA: TGCGCCAGCAGTGATGGCAGGGGCGCGAAGGAGTTCTTC. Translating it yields CASSDGRGAKEFF.

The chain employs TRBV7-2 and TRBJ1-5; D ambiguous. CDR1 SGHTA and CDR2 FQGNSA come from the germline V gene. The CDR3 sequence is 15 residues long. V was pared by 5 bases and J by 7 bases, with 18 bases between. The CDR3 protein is CASSPSSRANQPQHF. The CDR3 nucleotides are TGTGCCAGCAGCCCCTCCTCGAGGGCGAACCAGCCCCAGCATTTT.

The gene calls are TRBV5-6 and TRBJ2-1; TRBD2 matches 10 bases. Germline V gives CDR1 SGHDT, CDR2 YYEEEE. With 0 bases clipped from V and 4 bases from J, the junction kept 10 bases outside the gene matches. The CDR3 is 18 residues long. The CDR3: CASSLAPTSGIMYNEQFF. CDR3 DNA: TGTGCCAGCAGCTTGGCCCCTACTAGCGGGATTATGTACAATGAGCAGTTCTTC.

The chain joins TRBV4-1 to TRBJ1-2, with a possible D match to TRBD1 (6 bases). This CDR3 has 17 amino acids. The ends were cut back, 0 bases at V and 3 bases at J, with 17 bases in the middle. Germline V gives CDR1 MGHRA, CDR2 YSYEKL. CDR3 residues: CASSQEGGGGRDYGYTF. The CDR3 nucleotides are TGCGCCAGCAGCCAAGAAGGGGGTGGGGGCAGGGACTATGGCTACACCTTC.

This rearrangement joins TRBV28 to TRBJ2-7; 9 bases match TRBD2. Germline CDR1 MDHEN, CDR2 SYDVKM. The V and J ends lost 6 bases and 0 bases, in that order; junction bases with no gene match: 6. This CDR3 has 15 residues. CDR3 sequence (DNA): TGTGCCAGCAGGAACCTAGCGGGGAGCTCCTACGAGCAGTACTTC. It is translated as CASRNLAGSSYEQYF.

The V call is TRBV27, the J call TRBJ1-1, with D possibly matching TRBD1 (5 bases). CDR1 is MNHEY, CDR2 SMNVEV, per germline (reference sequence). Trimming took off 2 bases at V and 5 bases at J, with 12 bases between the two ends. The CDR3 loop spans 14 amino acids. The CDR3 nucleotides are TGTGCCAGCAGTTTAGATAGGGAGGGGACTGAAGCTTTCTTT. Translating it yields CASSLDREGTEAFF.

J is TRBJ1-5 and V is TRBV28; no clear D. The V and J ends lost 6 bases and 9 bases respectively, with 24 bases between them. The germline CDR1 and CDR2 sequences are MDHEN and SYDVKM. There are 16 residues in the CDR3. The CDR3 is CASRDLQSPVGSPQHF. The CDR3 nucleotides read TGTGCCAGCAGAGACCTACAGAGTCCGGTAGGTTCGCCCCAGCATTTT.

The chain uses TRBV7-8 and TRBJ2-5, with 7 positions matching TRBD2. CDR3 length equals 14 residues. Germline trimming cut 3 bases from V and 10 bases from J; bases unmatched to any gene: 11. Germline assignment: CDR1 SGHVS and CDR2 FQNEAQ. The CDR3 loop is CASSLVLAEANQYF. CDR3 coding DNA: TGTGCCAGCAGCTTGGTTCTAGCGGAGGCGAACCAGTACTTC.

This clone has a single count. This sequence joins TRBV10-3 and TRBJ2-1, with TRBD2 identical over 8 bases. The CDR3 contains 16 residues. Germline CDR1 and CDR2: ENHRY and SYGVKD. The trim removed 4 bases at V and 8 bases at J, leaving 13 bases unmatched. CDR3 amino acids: CAISGNSGKAIDEQFF. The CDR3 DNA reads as TGTGCCATCAGTGGTAATAGCGGGAAGGCCATCGATGAGCAGTTCTTC.

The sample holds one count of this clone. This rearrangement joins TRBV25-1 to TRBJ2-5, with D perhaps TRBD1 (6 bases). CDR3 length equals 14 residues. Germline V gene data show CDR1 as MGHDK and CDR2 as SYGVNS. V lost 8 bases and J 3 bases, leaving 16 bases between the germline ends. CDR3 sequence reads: CASYNGAGEETQYF. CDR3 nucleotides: TGTGCCAGCTATAATGGGGCAGGGGAAGAGACCCAGTACTTC.

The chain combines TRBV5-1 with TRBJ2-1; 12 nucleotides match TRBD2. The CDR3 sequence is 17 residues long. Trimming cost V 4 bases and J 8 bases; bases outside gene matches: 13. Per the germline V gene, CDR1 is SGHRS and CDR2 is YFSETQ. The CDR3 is CASSPRLAGAQSYEQFF. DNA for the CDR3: TGCGCCAGCAGCCCGAGACTAGCGGGAGCTCAATCCTATGAGCAGTTCTTC. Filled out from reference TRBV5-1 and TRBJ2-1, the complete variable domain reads KAGVTQTPRYLIKTRGQQVTLSCSPISGHRSVSWYQQTPGQGLQFLFEYFSETQRNKGNFPGRFSGRQFSNSRSEMNVSTLELGDSALYLCASSPRLAGAQSYEQFFGPGTRLTVL.

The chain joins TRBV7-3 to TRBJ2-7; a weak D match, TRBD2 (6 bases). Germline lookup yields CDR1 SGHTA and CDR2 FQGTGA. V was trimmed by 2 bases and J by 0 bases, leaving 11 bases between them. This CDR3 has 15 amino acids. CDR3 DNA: TGTGCCAGCAGCTTAGGCGGCGGGAACTCCTACGAGCAGTACTTC. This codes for CASSLGGGNSYEQYF. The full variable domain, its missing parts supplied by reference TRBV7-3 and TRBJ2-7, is GAGVSQTPSNKVTEKGKYVELRCDPISGHTALYWYRQSLGQGPEFLIYFQGTGAADDSGLPNDRFFAVRPEGSVSTLKIQRTERGDSAVYLCASSLGGGNSYEQYFGPGTRLTVT.

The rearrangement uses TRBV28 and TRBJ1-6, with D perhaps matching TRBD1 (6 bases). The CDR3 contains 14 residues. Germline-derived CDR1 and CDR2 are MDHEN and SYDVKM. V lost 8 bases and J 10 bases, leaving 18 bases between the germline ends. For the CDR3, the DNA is TGTGCCAGCTGGGCGAGCTCCCAGGGGTCACCCCTCCACTTT. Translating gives CASWASSQGSPLHF. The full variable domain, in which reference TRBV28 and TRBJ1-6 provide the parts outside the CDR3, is DVKVTQSSRYLVKRTGEKVFLECVQDMDHENMFWYRQDPGLGLRLIYFSYDVKMKEKGDIPEGYSVSREKKERFSLILESASTNQTSMYLCASWASSQGSPLHFGNGTRLTVT.

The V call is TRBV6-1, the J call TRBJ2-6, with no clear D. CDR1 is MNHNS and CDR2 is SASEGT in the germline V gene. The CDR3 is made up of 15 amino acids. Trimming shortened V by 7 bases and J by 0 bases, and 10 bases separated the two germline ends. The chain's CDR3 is CASTQVISGANVLTF. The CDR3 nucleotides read TGTGCCAGCACTCAGGTGATCTCTGGGGCCAACGTCCTGACTTTC.

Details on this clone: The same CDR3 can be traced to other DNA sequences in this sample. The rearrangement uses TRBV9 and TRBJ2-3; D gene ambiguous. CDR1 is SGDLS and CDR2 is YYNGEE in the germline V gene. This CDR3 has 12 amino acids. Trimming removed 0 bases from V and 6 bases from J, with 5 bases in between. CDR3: CASSVATDTQYF. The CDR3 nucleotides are TGTGCCAGCAGCGTAGCTACGGATACGCAGTATTTT.

The CDR3 loop reads CASSHRQGGETQYF. For the CDR3, the DNA is TGTGCCAGCAGCCATAGACAGGGTGGAGAGACCCAGTACTTC. The V and J genes are TRBV4-2 and TRBJ2-5; the match to TRBD1 covers 7 bases. V was pared by 3 bases and J by 4 bases, with 5 bases of the junction left unmatched. This CDR3 spans 14 amino acids. Germline CDR1 LGHNA, CDR2 YNFKEQ.

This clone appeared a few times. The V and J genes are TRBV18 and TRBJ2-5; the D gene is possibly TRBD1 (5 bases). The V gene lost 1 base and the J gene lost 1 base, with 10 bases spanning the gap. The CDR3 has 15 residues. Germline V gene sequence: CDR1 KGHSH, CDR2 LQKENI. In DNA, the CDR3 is TGTGCCAGCTCACCACAACAGGTATCCCAAGAGACCCAGTACTTC. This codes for CASSPQQVSQETQYF.